This TCR beta chain came from a study of OX40 agonist ivuxolimab in advanced cancers. Germline lookup yields CDR1 SNHLY and CDR2 FYNNEI. J was trimmed by 5 bases and V by 7 bases; bases with no gene match: 12. This CDR3 has 15 residues. TCRdb keeps only in-frame clones here, not all; method: immunoSEQ multiplex PCR. The data contain 42,000 or so clones, approximately 83% of them singletons. The receptor's source is an adult with an advanced solid tumor such as melanoma, head and neck, liver or kidney cancer. The V and J genes are TRBV2 and TRBJ2-7; 9 nucleotides align to TRBD1. Sequenced here: CD4+ or CD8+ T cells sorted from blood, sampled in a trial of the OX40 agonist ivuxolimab. CDR3 in DNA: TGTGCCAGCAACCCCCCGGGACAGGGTCCTAACGAGCAGTACTTC. Residues: CASNPPGQGPNEQYF.